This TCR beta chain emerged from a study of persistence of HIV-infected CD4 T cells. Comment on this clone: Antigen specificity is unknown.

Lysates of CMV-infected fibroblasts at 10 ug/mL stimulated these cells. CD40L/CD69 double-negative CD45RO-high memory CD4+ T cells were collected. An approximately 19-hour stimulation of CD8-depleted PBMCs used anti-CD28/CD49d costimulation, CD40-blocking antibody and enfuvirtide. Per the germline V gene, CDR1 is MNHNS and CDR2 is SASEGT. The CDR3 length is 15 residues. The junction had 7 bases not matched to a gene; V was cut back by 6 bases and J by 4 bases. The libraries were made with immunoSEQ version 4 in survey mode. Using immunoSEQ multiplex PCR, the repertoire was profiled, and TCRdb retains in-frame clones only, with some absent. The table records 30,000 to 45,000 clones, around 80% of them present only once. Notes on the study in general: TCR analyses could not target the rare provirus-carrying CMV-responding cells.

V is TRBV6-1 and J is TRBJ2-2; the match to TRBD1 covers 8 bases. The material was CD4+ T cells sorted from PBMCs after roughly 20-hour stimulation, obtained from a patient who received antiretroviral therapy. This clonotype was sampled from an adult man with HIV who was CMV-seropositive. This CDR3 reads CASRGTQGATGELFF. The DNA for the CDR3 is TGTGCCAGCAGAGGTACCCAGGGGGCCACCGGGGAGCTGTTTTTT.